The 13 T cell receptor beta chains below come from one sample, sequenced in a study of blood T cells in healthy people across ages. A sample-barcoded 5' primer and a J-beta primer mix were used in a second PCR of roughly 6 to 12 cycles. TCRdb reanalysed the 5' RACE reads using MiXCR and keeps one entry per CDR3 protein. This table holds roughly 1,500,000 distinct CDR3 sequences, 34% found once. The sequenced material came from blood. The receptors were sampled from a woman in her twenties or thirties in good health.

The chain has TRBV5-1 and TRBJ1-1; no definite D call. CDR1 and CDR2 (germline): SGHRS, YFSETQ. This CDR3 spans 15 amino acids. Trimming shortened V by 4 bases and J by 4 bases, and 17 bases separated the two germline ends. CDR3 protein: CASSIDTTWGTEAFF. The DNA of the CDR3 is TGCGCCAGCAGCATAGACACGACTTGGGGCACTGAAGCTTTCTTT.

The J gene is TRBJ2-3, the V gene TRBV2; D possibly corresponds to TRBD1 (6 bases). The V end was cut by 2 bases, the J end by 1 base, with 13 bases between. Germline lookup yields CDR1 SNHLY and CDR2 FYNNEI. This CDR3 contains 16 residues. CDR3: CASSELGGSGTDTQYF. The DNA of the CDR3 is TGTGCCAGCAGTGAATTAGGGGGAAGTGGCACAGATACGCAGTATTTT.

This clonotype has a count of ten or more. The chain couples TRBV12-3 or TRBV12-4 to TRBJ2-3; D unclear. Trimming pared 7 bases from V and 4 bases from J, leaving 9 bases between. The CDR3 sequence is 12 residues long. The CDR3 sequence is CASTKDSDTQYF. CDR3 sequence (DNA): TGTGCCAGCACCAAGGATTCAGATACGCAGTATTTT.

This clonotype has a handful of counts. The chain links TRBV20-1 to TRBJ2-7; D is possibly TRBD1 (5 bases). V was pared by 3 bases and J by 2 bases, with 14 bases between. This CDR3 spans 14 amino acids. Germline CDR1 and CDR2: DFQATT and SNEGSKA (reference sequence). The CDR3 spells CSARFREPPYEQYF. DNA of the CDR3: TGCAGTGCTAGGTTCAGGGAACCTCCCTACGAGCAGTACTTC.

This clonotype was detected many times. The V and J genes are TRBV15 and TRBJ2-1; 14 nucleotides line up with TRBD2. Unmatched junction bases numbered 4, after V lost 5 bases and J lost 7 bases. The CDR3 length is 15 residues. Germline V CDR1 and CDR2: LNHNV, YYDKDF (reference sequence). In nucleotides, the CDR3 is TGTGCCACCAGCGGCGGGACTAGCGGGAGAAATGAGCAGTTCTTC. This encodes CATSGGTSGRNEQFF.

The CDR3 DNA follows: TGTGCCAGCAGCCACTATCTAGCGACGGAGACCCAGTACTTC. This codes for CASSHYLATETQYF. V usage is TRBV14 and J usage is TRBJ2-5, with D perhaps TRBD2 (6 bases). The CDR3 loop spans 14 amino acids. Trimming removed 3 bases at V and 5 bases at J, with 13 bases between. CDR1 SGHDN and CDR2 FVKESK come from the germline V gene.

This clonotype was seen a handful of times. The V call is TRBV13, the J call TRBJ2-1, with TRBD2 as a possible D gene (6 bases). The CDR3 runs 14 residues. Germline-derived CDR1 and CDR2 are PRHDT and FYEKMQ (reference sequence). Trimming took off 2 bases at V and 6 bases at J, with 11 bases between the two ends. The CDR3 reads CASSLQRRGNEQFF. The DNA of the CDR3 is TGTGCCAGCAGCTTACAGCGGAGGGGCAATGAGCAGTTCTTC.

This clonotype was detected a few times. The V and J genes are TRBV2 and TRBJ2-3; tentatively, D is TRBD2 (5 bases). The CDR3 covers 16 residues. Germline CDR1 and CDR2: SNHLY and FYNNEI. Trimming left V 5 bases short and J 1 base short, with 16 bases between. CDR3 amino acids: CASSQRATARTDTQYF. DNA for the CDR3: TGTGCCAGCAGTCAGAGGGCTACAGCCCGCACAGATACGCAGTATTTT.

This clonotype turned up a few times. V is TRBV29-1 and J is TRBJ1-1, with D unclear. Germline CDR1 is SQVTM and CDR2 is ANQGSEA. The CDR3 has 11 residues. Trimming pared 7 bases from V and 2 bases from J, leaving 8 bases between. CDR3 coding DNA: TGCAGCGGCGGTCGAAACACTGAAGCTTTCTTT. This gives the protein CSGGRNTEAFF.

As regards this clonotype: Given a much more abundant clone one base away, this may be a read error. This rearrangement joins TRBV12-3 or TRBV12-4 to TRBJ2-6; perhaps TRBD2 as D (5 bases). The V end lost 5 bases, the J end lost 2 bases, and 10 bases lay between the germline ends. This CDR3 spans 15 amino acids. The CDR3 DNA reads TGTGCCAGCAGTACACGAGCGGCTGGGGCCAACGTCCTGACTTTC. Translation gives CASSTRAAGANVLTF.

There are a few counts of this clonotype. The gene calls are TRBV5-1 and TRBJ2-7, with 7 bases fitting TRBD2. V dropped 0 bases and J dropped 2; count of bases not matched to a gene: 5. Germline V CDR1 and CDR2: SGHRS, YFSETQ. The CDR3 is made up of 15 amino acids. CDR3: CASSLGEGPTYEQYF. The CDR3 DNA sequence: TGCGCCAGCAGCTTGGGGGAGGGACCCACCTACGAGCAGTACTTC.

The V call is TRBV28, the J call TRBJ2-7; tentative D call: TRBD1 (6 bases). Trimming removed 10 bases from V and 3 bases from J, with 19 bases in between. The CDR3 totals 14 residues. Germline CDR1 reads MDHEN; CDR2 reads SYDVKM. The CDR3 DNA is TGTGCCACAACGCTAACAGGGATCATCTACGAGCAGTACTTC. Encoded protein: CATTLTGIIYEQYF.

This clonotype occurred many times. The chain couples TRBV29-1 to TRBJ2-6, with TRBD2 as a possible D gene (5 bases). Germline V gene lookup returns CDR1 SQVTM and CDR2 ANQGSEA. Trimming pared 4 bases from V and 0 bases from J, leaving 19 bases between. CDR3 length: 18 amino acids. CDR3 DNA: TGCAGCGTTGGAGGGCATGGGTCCAGCCCCTCTGGGGCCAACGTCCTGACTTTC. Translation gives CSVGGHGSSPSGANVLTF.